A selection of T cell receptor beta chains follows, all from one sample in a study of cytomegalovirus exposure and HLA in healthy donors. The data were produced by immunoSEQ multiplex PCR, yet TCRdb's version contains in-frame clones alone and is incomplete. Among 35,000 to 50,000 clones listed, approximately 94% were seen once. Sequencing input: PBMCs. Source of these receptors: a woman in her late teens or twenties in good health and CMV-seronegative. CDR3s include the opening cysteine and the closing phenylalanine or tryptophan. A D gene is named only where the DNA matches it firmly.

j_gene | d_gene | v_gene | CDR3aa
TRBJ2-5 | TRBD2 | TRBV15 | CATSRSVGGETQYF
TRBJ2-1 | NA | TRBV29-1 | CSVGDNNEQFF
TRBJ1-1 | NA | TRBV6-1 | CASSGTLNTEAFF
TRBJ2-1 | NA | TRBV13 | CASSRTTGNEQFF
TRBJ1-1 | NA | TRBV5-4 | CASSGRQVGNTEAFF
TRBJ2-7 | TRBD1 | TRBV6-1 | CASSETGTGSRQQYF
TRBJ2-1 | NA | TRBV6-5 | CASSYSRSGANEQFF
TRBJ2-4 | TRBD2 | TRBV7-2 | CASSLAGLAEAAKNIQYF
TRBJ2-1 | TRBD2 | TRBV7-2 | CASSLASGGAGEQFF
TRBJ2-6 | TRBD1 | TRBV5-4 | CASSMGAGGTSGANVLTF
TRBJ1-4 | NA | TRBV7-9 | CASSLGTRTDYEKLFF
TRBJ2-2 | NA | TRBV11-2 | CASSPGGANRELFF
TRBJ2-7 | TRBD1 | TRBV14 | CASSQVSGQGPNYYEQYF
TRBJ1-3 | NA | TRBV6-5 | CASSSPRDSGNTIYF
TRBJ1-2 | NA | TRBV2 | CASSEGGLYGYTF
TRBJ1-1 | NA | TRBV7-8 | CASSLAGPNTEAFF
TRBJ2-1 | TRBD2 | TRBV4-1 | CASSPLGLAGREQFF
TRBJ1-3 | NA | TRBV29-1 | CSVAEQATLDTIYF